Listed below are T cell receptor beta chains from one sample, sequenced in a study of T-cell reconstitution after alpha-beta-depleted transplantation in children. TCRdb recomputed calls from the PCR reads with MiXCR, one row per CDR3 protein. Here the sample spans some 490,000 distinct CDR3 sequences, approximately 12% being singletons. The sample was PBMCs from the stem cell graft donor, taken from the stem cell graft. The receptors stem from a human donor who donated a stem cell graft to a child with combined immunodeficiency. CDR3s include the opening cysteine and the closing phenylalanine or tryptophan. Each record gives: V gene, D gene, J gene, clone size, CDR3 DNA, CDR3 protein. The D gene is left open where the match is weak. Clone size is given for some rows only: seen once, a few or many times, or a class if the clone is expanded.

V gene: TRBV4-2; D gene: .; J gene: TRBJ2-7; clone size: .; CDR3 DNA: TGTGCCAGCAGCCAAGGCGTAGCGGCCTACGAGCAGTACTTC; CDR3 protein: CASSQGVAAYEQYF
V gene: TRBV5-1; D gene: TRBD1; J gene: TRBJ2-7; clone size: many; CDR3 DNA: TGCGCCAGCAGCTTGACAGGGGGCGACCGGGAGCAGTACTTC; CDR3 protein: CASSLTGGDREQYF
V gene: TRBV10-3; D gene: TRBD1; J gene: TRBJ2-7; clone size: few; CDR3 DNA: TGTGCCATCAGTGAGTCTGGGGGGACAGGGTTTTACTTC; CDR3 protein: CAISESGGTGFYF
V gene: TRBV4-3; D gene: .; J gene: TRBJ1-2; clone size: few; CDR3 DNA: TGCGCCAGCAGCCAAGATTACGGGAAGTGGGGCTATGGCTACACCTTC; CDR3 protein: CASSQDYGKWGYGYTF
V gene: TRBV27; D gene: .; J gene: TRBJ2-1; clone size: .; CDR3 DNA: TGTGCCAGCAGTTCCTGGGGGGCTACCGATGAGCAGTTCTTC; CDR3 protein: CASSSWGATDEQFF
V gene: TRBV20-1; D gene: .; J gene: TRBJ2-3; clone size: .; CDR3 DNA: TGCAGTGCTAGAGAAAAAGTACTGCGGACAGATACGCAGTATTTT; CDR3 protein: CSAREKVLRTDTQYF
V gene: TRBV6-1; D gene: .; J gene: TRBJ2-7; clone size: .; CDR3 DNA: TGTGCCAGCAGGGGAACCGGAGGGTACCCCTACGAGCAGTACTTC; CDR3 protein: CASRGTGGYPYEQYF
V gene: TRBV20-1; D gene: .; J gene: TRBJ1-2; clone size: .; CDR3 DNA: TGCACCCAACAAGGCCACTATGGCTACACCTTC; CDR3 protein: CTQQGHYGYTF
V gene: TRBV6-2/TRBV6-3; D gene: .; J gene: TRBJ1-5; clone size: .; CDR3 DNA: TGTGCCAGCAGTTACAGGTTCGCAGCTCTCCCCCCGGACGCAGGTCAGCCCCAGCATTTT; CDR3 protein: CASSYRFAALPPDAGQPQHF
V gene: TRBV5-4; D gene: .; J gene: TRBJ1-1; clone size: many; CDR3 DNA: TGTGCCAGCAGCTTCAGCCAGAACACTGAAGCTTTCTTT; CDR3 protein: CASSFSQNTEAFF
V gene: TRBV7-2; D gene: TRBD2; J gene: TRBJ2-7; clone size: few; CDR3 DNA: TGTGCCAGCAGCTTAGCGAAGGCTAGCGGGACTTACGAGCAGTACTTC; CDR3 protein: CASSLAKASGTYEQYF
V gene: TRBV29-1; D gene: .; J gene: TRBJ2-7; clone size: .; CDR3 DNA: TGCAGCGTTGAAGAAATGCGAGGAAGCGAGCAGTACTTC; CDR3 protein: CSVEEMRGSEQYF
V gene: TRBV4-3; D gene: .; J gene: TRBJ2-7; clone size: few; CDR3 DNA: TGCGCCAGCAGCCATTCCCCGGGACGGCTAAACTACGAGCAGTACTTC; CDR3 protein: CASSHSPGRLNYEQYF
V gene: TRBV20-1; D gene: TRBD2; J gene: TRBJ2-3; clone size: .; CDR3 DNA: TGCAGTGCTAGTGCGGGAGGTAAAGATACGCAGTATTTT; CDR3 protein: CSASAGGKDTQYF
V gene: TRBV27; D gene: .; J gene: TRBJ1-2; clone size: .; CDR3 DNA: TGTGCCAGCAGAGAGGACACCTATGGCTACACCTTC; CDR3 protein: CASREDTYGYTF
V gene: TRBV11-2; D gene: TRBD2; J gene: TRBJ2-2; clone size: many; CDR3 DNA: TGTGCCAGCAGCCGACAAGGACTAGCGGGACTTTACACCGGGGAGCTGTTTTTT; CDR3 protein: CASSRQGLAGLYTGELFF
V gene: TRBV6-1; D gene: TRBD2; J gene: TRBJ2-3; clone size: many; CDR3 DNA: TGTGCCAGCAGCCCCCTGGGAGGGGACACAGATACGCAGTATTTT; CDR3 protein: CASSPLGGDTDTQYF
V gene: TRBV21-1; D gene: .; J gene: TRBJ2-5; clone size: .; CDR3 DNA: TGTGCCAGCAGCAAACCCCGACAGGACGACCAAGAGACCCAGTACTTC; CDR3 protein: CASSKPRQDDQETQYF
V gene: TRBV12-3/TRBV12-4; D gene: TRBD2; J gene: TRBJ2-1; clone size: .; CDR3 DNA: TGTGCCAGCAGCACGACGGGACTAGCGGTGGAGCAGTTCTTC; CDR3 protein: CASSTTGLAVEQFF
V gene: TRBV10-3; D gene: .; J gene: TRBJ2-1; clone size: many; CDR3 DNA: TGTGCCATCAGTGAGCAGGGCAATGAGCAGTTCTTC; CDR3 protein: CAISEQGNEQFF
V gene: TRBV9; D gene: TRBD2; J gene: TRBJ2-3; clone size: few; CDR3 DNA: TGTGCCAGCAGCGCAGTTCCCCCGGGACTAGCGGGGGGGCAGGGAGATACGCAGTATTTT; CDR3 protein: CASSAVPPGLAGGQGDTQYF
V gene: TRBV6-2/TRBV6-3; D gene: TRBD2; J gene: TRBJ2-7; clone size: few; CDR3 DNA: TGTGCCAGCAGTTACTCGCCTAGCGGCCCCTACGAGCAGTACTTC; CDR3 protein: CASSYSPSGPYEQYF
V gene: TRBV12-3/TRBV12-4; D gene: .; J gene: TRBJ2-1; clone size: .; CDR3 DNA: TGTGCCAGCAGTCGTTTCCCGAGCTCCTACAATGAGCAGTTCTTC; CDR3 protein: CASSRFPSSYNEQFF
V gene: TRBV5-6; D gene: .; J gene: TRBJ1-2; clone size: .; CDR3 DNA: TGTGCCAGCAGCTTGGGACTAGGGGTCTATGGCTACACCTTC; CDR3 protein: CASSLGLGVYGYTF
V gene: TRBV29-1; D gene: TRBD1; J gene: TRBJ2-5; clone size: .; CDR3 DNA: TGCAGCGCAATACAGGGGGCCCAGGAGACCCAGTACTTC; CDR3 protein: CSAIQGAQETQYF
V gene: TRBV18; D gene: .; J gene: TRBJ2-1; clone size: .; CDR3 DNA: TGTGCCAGCTCACTAGGACAGCACAATGAGCAGTTCTTC; CDR3 protein: CASSLGQHNEQFF
V gene: TRBV28; D gene: .; J gene: TRBJ2-1; clone size: few; CDR3 DNA: TGTGCCAGCAAAAGCAATGTCAATGAGCAGTTCTTC; CDR3 protein: CASKSNVNEQFF
V gene: TRBV12-3/TRBV12-4; D gene: TRBD2; J gene: TRBJ2-1; clone size: many; CDR3 DNA: TGTGCCAGCAGCTCCGACTTTGGCGGGAGGAATGAGCAGTTCTTC; CDR3 protein: CASSSDFGGRNEQFF
V gene: TRBV6-2/TRBV6-3; D gene: .; J gene: TRBJ2-3; clone size: few; CDR3 DNA: TGTGCCAGCAGTTACTCGTCGAAGTCCCCAGATACGCAGTATTTT; CDR3 protein: CASSYSSKSPDTQYF
V gene: TRBV6-6; D gene: .; J gene: TRBJ1-4; clone size: .; CDR3 DNA: TGTGCCAGCAGTTACGAGATTTGGGGAAAACTGTTTTTT; CDR3 protein: CASSYEIWGKLFF
V gene: TRBV11-1; D gene: .; J gene: TRBJ2-7; clone size: many; CDR3 DNA: TGTGCCAGCAGCTCCATCCCGGAAGAGCAGTACTTC; CDR3 protein: CASSSIPEEQYF
V gene: TRBV11-1; D gene: .; J gene: TRBJ2-2; clone size: .; CDR3 DNA: TGTGCCAGCAGCTTCTTTTCAGGGTTTCCCAACACCGGGGAGCTGTTTTTT; CDR3 protein: CASSFFSGFPNTGELFF
V gene: TRBV20-1; D gene: .; J gene: TRBJ1-6; clone size: few; CDR3 DNA: TGCAGTGCTAGTGGACAGATCAATTCACCCCTCCACTTT; CDR3 protein: CSASGQINSPLHF
V gene: TRBV20-1; D gene: TRBD1; J gene: TRBJ2-3; clone size: .; CDR3 DNA: TGCAGTGCTAGAACCGGGACAGTCAGCACAGATACGCAGTATTTT; CDR3 protein: CSARTGTVSTDTQYF
V gene: TRBV20-1; D gene: .; J gene: TRBJ2-1; clone size: .; CDR3 DNA: TGCAGTGCGGAGTCAGGAAAAGGGTCGGGGCATGAGCAGTTCTTC; CDR3 protein: CSAESGKGSGHEQFF
V gene: TRBV6-5; D gene: .; J gene: TRBJ2-7; clone size: .; CDR3 DNA: TGTGCCAGCAGTTACACACTCCCCGCGACAGGGAGGCCCTACGAGCAGTACTTC; CDR3 protein: CASSYTLPATGRPYEQYF
V gene: TRBV7-9; D gene: .; J gene: TRBJ2-2; clone size: few; CDR3 DNA: TGTGCCAGCAGCCCCAAGAACACCGGGGAGCTGTTTTTT; CDR3 protein: CASSPKNTGELFF
V gene: TRBV18; D gene: .; J gene: TRBJ2-7; clone size: many; CDR3 DNA: TGTGCCAGCTCACCAACAGACTACGAGCAGTACTTC; CDR3 protein: CASSPTDYEQYF
V gene: TRBV12-3/TRBV12-4; D gene: TRBD1; J gene: TRBJ1-2; clone size: few; CDR3 DNA: TGTGCCAGCAGTCCCCGGGCAGGGGGTCATGGCTACACCTTC; CDR3 protein: CASSPRAGGHGYTF
V gene: TRBV9; D gene: .; J gene: TRBJ2-1; clone size: .; CDR3 DNA: TGTGCCAGCAGCCCCCGTCCGGACGCATACAATGAGCAGTTCTTC; CDR3 protein: CASSPRPDAYNEQFF
V gene: TRBV12-3/TRBV12-4; D gene: TRBD1; J gene: TRBJ2-3; clone size: .; CDR3 DNA: TGTGCCAGCAATCCCGTCGGGACAGTGGGTACGCAGTATTTT; CDR3 protein: CASNPVGTVGTQYF
V gene: TRBV7-2; D gene: TRBD1; J gene: TRBJ2-3; clone size: many; CDR3 DNA: TGTGCCAGCAGCCGGGGACAGGGCGTCACAGATACGCAGTATTTT; CDR3 protein: CASSRGQGVTDTQYF
V gene: TRBV4-3; D gene: TRBD1; J gene: TRBJ2-3; clone size: many; CDR3 DNA: TGCGCCAGCAGTGTATTCCAGGGGGCGCGGACAGATACGCAGTATTTT; CDR3 protein: CASSVFQGARTDTQYF
V gene: TRBV12-3/TRBV12-4; D gene: TRBD2; J gene: TRBJ2-7; clone size: .; CDR3 DNA: TGTGCCAGCAGTTTAAGGGCTAGCGGGAACCACGAGCAGTACTTC; CDR3 protein: CASSLRASGNHEQYF
V gene: TRBV20-1; D gene: .; J gene: TRBJ1-2; clone size: .; CDR3 DNA: TGCAGTGCTAGACTCGGAGGGGAGAACTATGGCTACACCTTC; CDR3 protein: CSARLGGENYGYTF
V gene: TRBV12-5; D gene: .; J gene: TRBJ2-7; clone size: .; CDR3 DNA: TGTGCTAGTGGTTTGGTACGTAGGGGCCACTACGAGCAGTACTTC; CDR3 protein: CASGLVRRGHYEQYF
V gene: TRBV2; D gene: TRBD2; J gene: TRBJ2-7; clone size: .; CDR3 DNA: TGTGCCAGCAGCGCCGGGACTAGCGGGGTCGAGCAGTACTTC; CDR3 protein: CASSAGTSGVEQYF
V gene: TRBV7-8; D gene: .; J gene: TRBJ1-2; clone size: .; CDR3 DNA: TGTGCCAGCAGCTTGTTATGGGATGGCTACACCTTC; CDR3 protein: CASSLLWDGYTF